This TCR beta chain was observed in a study of response to subunit inactivated influenza vaccine (dated by TCRdb to 2016 to 2018). In the study overall: The study used deep quantitative T cell receptor repertoire profiling to track responses to a trivalent subunit inactivated influenza vaccine.

Library creation used RT-PCR. Instrument used: Illumina HiSeq 2500. TCRdb reprocessed the public reads (quality trimming at Q25 with fastp, clone calling with MiXCR) and kept in-frame beta chains. Here each entry gathers all rows of one CDR3 protein and keeps the most common genes and DNA. In all, the sample holds about 520,000 distinct CDR3 sequences, and 25% of those were seen once. Under 2.5% of the sample rests with the top ten. From its cysteine to its phenylalanine, the CDR3 spans 14 amino acids. This entry keeps only the CDR3 DNA: 42 bases, framed from base 1. The germline V gene (reference sequence) supplies CDR1 DFQATT and CDR2 SNEGSKA. Cut back by 4 bases and 0 bases, the V and J ends lie 10 bases apart. Points on this clonotype: What this receptor recognizes is not known. Base qualities are not at hand, and no much larger clone is one base apart.

On the study overall, not on this receptor specifically: It was suggested by the authors that each seasonal influenza vaccination may recruit only a limited number of new T cells.

Recombination linked TRBV20-1 to TRBJ1-5; tentative D gene TRBD1, with 5 bases matching. The clonotype comes from a man aged 45-60 years who received an inactivated influenza vaccine. Donor details come from another sample of the same person, matched by shared clones. The source material was CD4+ T cells sorted from PBMCs, sampled about 5 days after vaccination. The sequence in DNA is TGCAGTGCTAAACAGGCAAATAGCAATCAGCCCCAGCATTTT. This translates into CSAKQANSNQPQHF.